This T cell receptor (beta chain) was identified in a study of CD8 T cells in ankylosing spondylitis. Using its own MiXCR run on the 5' RACE reads, TCRdb lists one record per CDR3 protein. The sample gives about 130,000 distinct CDR3 sequences, roughly 6.6% of which show up once; more than 9% is in the top ten. V was pared by 2 bases and J by 3 bases, with 2 bases of the junction left unmatched. In germline, CDR1 is SGHTA, CDR2 FQGTGA. There are 14 residues in the CDR3. Sequencing used blood, either unsorted or a sorted T cell fraction (not recorded which). V usage is TRBV7-3 and J usage is TRBJ1-1; 8 bases agree with TRBD1. The source is a male donor with ankylosing spondylitis or in good health (not recorded which). The CDR3 sequence is CASSLQGADTEAFF. CDR3 DNA sequence: TGTGCCAGCAGCTTACAGGGGGCCGACACTGAAGCTTTCTTT. Drawing the rest from reference TRBV7-3 and TRBJ1-1, the complete variable domain is GAGVSQTPSNKVTEKGKYVELRCDPISGHTALYWYRQSLGQGPEFLIYFQGTGAADDSGLPNDRFFAVRPEGSVSTLKIQRTERGDSAVYLCASSLQGADTEAFFGQGTRLTVV.